This TCR beta chain was found in a study of shared clonotypes between healthy human individuals. The sample holds one count of this clone. The CDR3 is made up of 15 amino acids. CDR1 and CDR2 from the germline V gene are MNHEY and SVGAGI. J lost 6 bases, V lost 6 bases, and 14 bases had no gene match. Deep was the level at which the assay was run. Profiling relied on immunoSEQ multiplex PCR, and the TCRdb table lists in-frame clones only, not all of them. This sample has 550,000 to 700,000 clones, with approximately 73% found just once. The sequence was collected from a woman aged 25 to 39 in good health. V and J are TRBV6-5 and TRBJ2-7, with 7 bases matching TRBD2. Sequencing was performed on memory CD4+ T cells sorted from blood. Subset noted: CD45RA-negative fraction. CDR3 in amino acids: CASSRSSGLVTEQYF. For the CDR3, the DNA is TGTGCCAGCAGCCGCTCCTCCGGACTAGTAACCGAGCAGTACTTC.